This TCR beta chain comes out of a study of T cell changes during pregnancy in multiple sclerosis. V lost 4 bases and J lost 0, with 10 bases in between. From germline, CDR1 is SGHVS and CDR2 FNYEAQ. There are 15 residues in the CDR3. Assay: immunoSEQ multiplex PCR; the TCRdb copy retains only in-frame clones and omits some. The repertoire holds tens of thousands of clones, nearly 95% seen once, with more than 0.95% in the top ten. V usage is TRBV7-6 and J usage is TRBJ1-3; D possibly corresponds to TRBD1 (6 bases). The source was peripheral blood, collected after pregnancy. This receptor was obtained from a female donor with multiple sclerosis, enrolled in a pregnancy study. The CDR3: CASSSGQFSGNTIYF. In nucleotides, the CDR3 is TGTGCCAGCAGCTCTGGACAGTTCTCTGGAAACACCATATATTTT.